This T cell receptor beta chain was retrieved from a study of CD8 T cells in Susac syndrome. CD8+ and CD4+ T cells were negatively isolated; TEMRA cells were FACS-enriched. V gave up 5 bases and J gave up 5 bases, with 17 bases separating them. The CDR3 contains 15 residues. Germline CDR1 is SEHNR and CDR2 is FQNEAQ (reference sequence). With random hexamers, reverse transcription was performed on about 0.5 to 1 ug of RNA. Coverage of TCR beta CDR3 amplification by immunoSEQ multiplex PCR extended to 54 Vbeta and 13 Jbeta. One entry per CDR3 protein results from TCRdb running MiXCR on the immunoSEQ multiplex PCR reads. In the table there are about 150,000 distinct CDR3 sequences, roughly 94% of which are singletons.

Sequencing was carried out using CD8+ T cells from PBMCs. The chain recombines TRBV7-9 with TRBJ2-3; weak D call: TRBD1 (5 bases). This TCR was sampled from a human donor with multiple sclerosis. CDR3 DNA sequence: TGTGCCAGCAGCCCGCACGACAGCTGGGTAGATACGCAGTATTTT. It is translated as CASSPHDSWVDTQYF.